These 22 T cell receptor beta chains came from one sample sequenced in a study of shared clonotypes between healthy human individuals. CD8 cells regarded as naive lacked CD45RO, were positively chosen for CCR7, and omitted terminally differentiated effector memory CD45RA+ cells. Sequenced by immunoSEQ multiplex PCR; TCRdb stores in-frame clones only, minus some. The repertoire has around 2.1 million clones, about 93% of them found once; the top ten carry 1.5% to 2%. Specimen: naive CD8+ T cells from PBMCs. The source of these receptors is a man between 18 and 35 years old in good health. Some clones in this sample may be carry-over from other donors' samples.

The DNA of the CDR3 is TGTGCCAGCAGCCCCTTGGCAGGCTACGGGACTTTCTTT. Amino acid sequence: CASSPLAGYGTFF. The chain couples TRBV7-9 to TRBJ1-1; D ambiguous. The V end lost 5 bases, the J end lost 12 bases, and 19 bases lay between the germline ends. Germline-derived CDR1 and CDR2 are SEHNR and FQNEAQ (reference sequence). The CDR3 length is 13 residues.

In regard to this clone: Other DNA sequences in this sample translate to the same CDR3. The chain couples TRBV5-1 to TRBJ2-2; D is unclear. Deletions cut 4 bases from V and 2 bases from J, with 3 bases between. The germline V gene has CDR1 SGHRS and CDR2 YFSETQ. The CDR3 totals 12 residues. The CDR3 loop is CASSLNTGELFF. CDR3 DNA: TGCGCCAGCAGCCTAAACACCGGGGAGCTGTTTTTT.

CDR3 amino acids: CASSRGGTGVLYF. The DNA of the CDR3 is TGTGCCAGCAGCCGTGGGGGAACAGGGGTGCTGTACTTC. This chain connects TRBV9 to TRBJ2-7, with 7 bases fitting TRBD1. Trimming removed 4 bases from V and 12 bases from J; junction bases left unmatched: 13. This CDR3 has 13 residues. Looked up from germline, CDR1 is SGDLS and CDR2 is YYNGEE.

DNA for the CDR3: TGCGCCAGCAGCCAAACCTCGGTCGGTGAGCAGTTCTTC. Translating gives CASSQTSVGEQFF. J is TRBJ2-1 and V is TRBV4-1, with D unresolved. Germline CDR1 and CDR2: MGHRA and YSYEKL. The CDR3 has 13 amino acids. V was trimmed by 2 bases and J by 9 bases, leaving 11 bases between them.

The chain's CDR3 is CASGNLMGGNEQFF. The DNA for the CDR3 is TGTGCCAGCGGTAATTTAATGGGGGGTAATGAGCAGTTCTTC. This rearrangement joins TRBV2 to TRBJ2-1; maybe TRBD2 (6 bases). Germline CDR1 SNHLY, CDR2 FYNNEI. V lost 8 bases to trimming and J lost 7 bases, with 18 bases between them. The CDR3 covers 14 residues.

This clone was detected only once. Other DNA sequences in the sample encode the same CDR3. V usage is TRBV9 and J usage is TRBJ2-7; D remains ambiguous. The V and J ends lost 4 bases and 0 bases respectively, with 8 bases between them. Germline loops: CDR1 SGDLS, CDR2 YYNGEE. The CDR3 is made up of 13 amino acids. This CDR3 reads CASSSPHSYEQYF. CDR3 coding DNA: TGTGCCAGCAGCTCGCCCCACTCCTACGAGCAGTACTTC.

The chain employs TRBV19 and TRBJ2-1; no clear D gene. With 4 bases removed from V and 6 bases from J, the gap between germline ends came to 4 bases. Germline V lookup: CDR1 LNHDA, CDR2 SQIVND (reference sequence). The CDR3 runs 11 residues. CDR3 nucleotides: TGTGCCAGTAGTACCCCCAATGAGCAGTTCTTC. Amino acids: CASSTPNEQFF.

The chain is built from TRBV7-9 and TRBJ2-7; possible D gene TRBD2, 5 bases. Germline loops: CDR1 SEHNR, CDR2 FQNEAQ (reference sequence). This CDR3 spans 18 amino acids. Trimming shortened V by 3 bases and J by 2 bases, and 23 bases separated the two germline ends. The DNA of the CDR3 is TGTGCCAGCAGCTTTGGTCCGTCGGAGCGGCAGTTCCCCTACGAGCAGTACTTC. The encoded protein is CASSFGPSERQFPYEQYF.

The rearrangement joins TRBV29-1 to TRBJ2-7; D is perhaps TRBD2 (7 bases). V was cut by 5 bases and J by 6 bases, with 17 bases left in between. The CDR3 loop spans 13 amino acids. CDR1 and CDR2 from the germline V gene are SQVTM and ANQGSEA. The CDR3 spells CSVTAGAALEQYF. The CDR3 region has the DNA TGCAGCGTTACCGCGGGGGCTGCGCTCGAGCAGTACTTC.

V gene TRBV9 combines with J gene TRBJ2-1; D gene ambiguous. The CDR3 has 16 amino acids. The V end lost 0 bases, the J end lost 6 bases, and 16 bases lay between the germline ends. CDR1 is SGDLS and CDR2 is YYNGEE in the germline V gene. CDR3 residues: CASSVVTNLPLNEQFF. DNA for the CDR3: TGTGCCAGCAGCGTAGTAACTAATTTACCCCTCAATGAGCAGTTCTTC.

The genes are TRBV9 and TRBJ1-3; D is ambiguous. V shed 4 bases and J shed 3 bases, with 14 bases lying between them. Germline lookup yields CDR1 SGDLS and CDR2 YYNGEE. This CDR3 is built from 15 residues. CDR3 residues: CASSPSRILGNTIYF. CDR3 in DNA: TGTGCCAGCAGCCCCTCACGGATACTTGGAAACACCATATATTTT.

The chain recombines TRBV27 with TRBJ1-5; D is unresolved. CDR3 length: 13 amino acids. Trimming stripped 5 bases from V and 5 bases from J, with 10 bases between. The germline gives CDR1 MNHEY, CDR2 SMNVEV (reference sequence). CDR3 sequence: CASSPRYDQPQHF. CDR3 DNA sequence: TGTGCCAGCAGTCCCCGGTATGATCAGCCCCAGCATTTT.

The V gene is TRBV7-9, the J gene TRBJ1-1; maybe TRBD1 (6 bases). Germline loops: CDR1 SEHNR, CDR2 FQNEAQ (reference sequence). This CDR3 contains 12 residues. V was clipped by 5 bases and J by 11 bases, with 15 bases between them. The CDR3 DNA sequence: TGTGCCAGCAGCGGGGGCCCTCCCGAGGCTTTCTTT. This translates into CASSGGPPEAFF.

This chain joins TRBV9 and TRBJ1-1; D is unresolved. The CDR3 covers 13 residues. The germline V gene encodes CDR1 SGDLS and CDR2 YYNGEE. Trimming pared 4 bases from V and 3 bases from J, leaving 10 bases between. CDR3 DNA sequence: TGTGCCAGCAGCTCCACTCCTCACACTGAAGCTTTCTTT. This sequence encodes CASSSTPHTEAFF.

The chain employs TRBV4-1 and TRBJ2-1; TRBD1 agrees at 8 bases. V trimming: 1 base; J trimming: 2 bases; junction bases outside the gene matches: 7. Germline CDR1 is MGHRA and CDR2 is YSYEKL. CDR3 length: 17 amino acids. The CDR3 spells CASSQVPTGGTYNEQFF. CDR3 in DNA: TGCGCCAGCAGCCAAGTCCCTACAGGGGGGACCTACAATGAGCAGTTCTTC.

V usage is TRBV27 and J usage is TRBJ1-5; no definite D call. This CDR3 contains 14 residues. The V and J ends lost 3 bases and 0 bases respectively, with 6 bases between them. From germline, CDR1 is MNHEY and CDR2 SMNVEV (reference sequence). CDR3: CASSFISSNQPQHF. The DNA for the CDR3 is TGTGCCAGCAGTTTCATATCTAGCAATCAGCCCCAGCATTTT.

About this clone: The sample has other DNA sequences that encode this CDR3 too. V and J are TRBV27 and TRBJ2-5; 10 nucleotides agree with TRBD2. CDR3 size: 14 residues. Germline V gene data show CDR1 as MNHEY and CDR2 as SMNVEV (reference sequence). The J segment lost 2 bases and the V segment lost 6 bases, leaving 3 bases of the junction unmatched. CDR3 in amino acids: CASRRLAGQETQYF. CDR3 bases: TGTGCCAGCAGGCGACTAGCGGGTCAAGAGACCCAGTACTTC.

The rearrangement uses TRBV7-3 and TRBJ2-6, with D uncertain. CDR1 is SGHTA, CDR2 FQGTGA, per germline. V was pared by 6 bases and J by 4 bases, with 10 bases between. This CDR3 is 14 amino acids long. The CDR3 nucleotides read TGTGCCAGCAGATCGTCTGCGGGGGCCAACGTCCTGACTTTC. Protein product: CASRSSAGANVLTF.

This chain uses TRBV9 with TRBJ2-3; a possible D gene is TRBD2 (6 bases). The CDR3 is made up of 15 amino acids. V shed 4 bases and J shed 2 bases, with 14 bases lying between them. Germline loops: CDR1 SGDLS, CDR2 YYNGEE. The CDR3 here is CASSLEGGLTDTQYF. The CDR3 DNA sequence: TGTGCCAGCAGCCTTGAGGGAGGACTCACAGATACGCAGTATTTT.

The chain recombines TRBV7-9 with TRBJ1-4; D remains ambiguous. The V gene's germline CDR1 is SEHNR and CDR2 FQNEAQ (reference sequence). Trimming stripped 5 bases from V and 0 bases from J, with 19 bases between. The CDR3 totals 18 residues. The CDR3 bases are TGTGCCAGCAGCCCCCCCGGGTCGGTCCAGACAACTAATGAAAAACTGTTTTTT. Encoded protein: CASSPPGSVQTTNEKLFF.

The rearrangement joins TRBV19 to TRBJ2-5; no firm D call. V dropped 1 base and J dropped 0 bases, with 24 bases sitting between them. The CDR3 is 20 residues long. The germline V gene has CDR1 LNHDA and CDR2 SQIVND (reference sequence). CDR3 in amino acids: CASSIGTDRSLNLYQETQYF. The DNA for the CDR3 is TGTGCCAGTAGTATAGGTACAGATCGATCATTAAATCTCTACCAAGAGACCCAGTACTTC.

As for this clone: Other DNA sequences in the sample encode the same CDR3. This rearrangement joins TRBV7-9 to TRBJ2-7, with D perhaps matching TRBD1 or TRBD2 (5 bases each). The germline V and J ends were trimmed by 4 bases and 7 bases, with 8 bases remaining between them. Germline CDR1 and CDR2: SEHNR and FQNEAQ (reference sequence). The CDR3 extends over 11 amino acids. This chain's CDR3 is CASSSEGEQYF. Here the CDR3 DNA reads TGTGCCAGCAGCTCCGAGGGGGAGCAGTACTTC.